The 17 T cell receptor beta chains given below trace back to one sample, sequenced in a study of T-cell reconstitution after alpha-beta-depleted transplantation in children (TCRdb year 2016). Library generation was performed with PCR. Sequenced on an Illumina HiSeq 2500. TCR libraries were prepared with molecular barcoding, using unique molecular identifiers to normalize TCRbeta repertoire quantification. TCRdb cleaned the public reads at Q25 with fastp, built clones with MiXCR and kept in-frame beta chains. Entries that share a CDR3 protein sequence are merged under the most common genes and DNA. For this sample the table gives about 240,000 distinct CDR3 sequences, of which about 25% were detected only once. The ten largest clones add up to less than 3.5% of the sample. The treatment or condition label for this specimen denotes: allogeneic hematopoietic cell transplantation with graft depleted of TCRalphabeta T cells and CD19 B cells.

The specimen was PBMCs, collected before TCRalphabeta/CD19-depleted stem cell transplant. The receptors were sampled from a girl aged 2 to 10 with Fanconi anemia, due to receive a stem cell transplant.

In this sample, this clonotype turned up a few times. CDR3 in DNA: TGTGCCAGCAGCGTAGATGGCGGGAGCCAAAACATTCAGTACTTC. It encodes CASSVDGGSQNIQYF. The rearrangement joins TRBV9 to TRBJ2-4, with TRBD2 identical over 7 bases. Germline CDR1 and CDR2: SGDLS and YYNGEE. The CDR3 has 15 amino acids. With 0 bases clipped from V and 5 bases from J, the junction kept 5 bases outside the gene matches.

The sample holds a few counts of this clonotype. The gene calls are TRBV29-1 and TRBJ2-1; maybe TRBD2 (6 bases). The CDR3 loop spans 14 amino acids. CDR1 and CDR2 (germline): SQVTM, ANQGSEA. The ends were cut back, 8 bases at V and 2 bases at J, with 16 bases in the middle. CDR3 sequence (DNA): TGCAGCATTATAACGGCGGGAACCTACAATGAGCAGTTCTTC. This translates into CSIITAGTYNEQFF.

The chain is built from TRBV3-1 and TRBJ2-7, with a weak D call TRBD1 (5 bases). CDR3 size: 14 residues. Germline assignment: CDR1 LGHDT and CDR2 YNNKEL (reference sequence). Trimming removed 0 bases from V and 3 bases from J, with 9 bases in between. The CDR3 region has the DNA TGTGCCAGCAGCCAAGAGCATCAGGGCTACGAGCAGTACTTC. Its translation is CASSQEHQGYEQYF.

This clonotype was counted ten times or more. The chain has TRBV29-1 and TRBJ2-1, with 11 bases aligning to TRBD2. Germline values: CDR1 SQVTM, CDR2 ANQGSEA. The length of the CDR3 is 16 residues. V shed 1 base and J 5 bases; nucleotides not matched to a gene: 7. CDR3 region: CSVEGFETSGDNEQFF. CDR3 coding DNA: TGCAGCGTTGAAGGATTCGAGACTAGCGGGGACAATGAGCAGTTCTTC.

This clonotype turned up a few times. The chain combines TRBV11-2 with TRBJ2-7; 7 bases are a match to TRBD1. The CDR3 contains 13 residues. Germline trimming cut 5 bases from V and 9 bases from J; bases unmatched to any gene: 10. CDR1 is SGHAT and CDR2 is FQNNGV in the germline V gene. This CDR3 reads CASSPHYRDRQYF. CDR3 DNA: TGTGCCAGCAGCCCTCACTACCGGGACAGGCAGTACTTC.

The genes are TRBV5-1 and TRBJ2-3; 10 bases agree with TRBD2. The germline V gene has CDR1 SGHRS and CDR2 YFSETQ. This CDR3 is built from 19 residues. V trimming: 1 base; J trimming: 0 bases; junction bases outside the gene matches: 11. The CDR3 bases are TGCGCCAGCAGCTTGTCCGCTAGCGGGGGCCTTCTTAGCACAGATACGCAGTATTTT. Its translation is CASSLSASGGLLSTDTQYF.

This clonotype was recorded a few times. The V and J genes are TRBV6-2 or TRBV6-3 and TRBJ2-3; tentative D call: TRBD1 (6 bases). Per the germline V gene, CDR1 is MNHEY and CDR2 is SVGEGT. The CDR3 is 15 residues long. Trimming took off 5 bases at V and 0 bases at J, with 12 bases between the two ends. CDR3 DNA: TGTGCCAGCAGTGCCGGACAGCCCAGCACAGATACGCAGTATTTT. Translated: CASSAGQPSTDTQYF.

Only a few counts were recorded for this clonotype. This chain uses TRBV18 with TRBJ2-5; D is ambiguous. The germline CDR1 and CDR2 sequences are KGHSH and LQKENI. V was cut by 0 bases and J by 3 bases, with 11 bases left in between. This CDR3 has 15 amino acids. The CDR3: CASSPPGPAEETQYF. CDR3 DNA: TGTGCCAGCTCACCACCTGGGCCTGCGGAAGAGACCCAGTACTTC.

This clonotype has only a few counts. The chain is built from TRBV5-1 and TRBJ2-1, with 15 bases matching TRBD2. This CDR3 region has 16 residues. The V and J ends lost 3 bases and 8 bases, in that order; junction bases with no gene match: 6. CDR1 and CDR2 (germline): SGHRS, YFSETQ. The CDR3 region has the DNA TGCGCCAGCAGCTCCGGGACTAGCGGGAGGTTCTATGAGCAGTTCTTC. Protein product: CASSSGTSGRFYEQFF.

With regard to this clonotype: This could be a read error, since a much larger clone is one nucleotide away. The V and J genes are TRBV6-6 and TRBJ2-3; no clear D. V lost 5 bases to trimming and J lost 5 bases, with 8 bases between them. Germline values: CDR1 MNHNY, CDR2 SVGAGI (reference sequence). CDR3 length: 12 residues. The CDR3 region has the DNA TGTGCCAGCAGTCCAATTGGAGATACGCAGTATTTT. Its protein product is CASSPIGDTQYF.

This chain links TRBV20-1 with TRBJ1-1, with D possibly matching TRBD1 (5 bases). Germline loops: CDR1 DFQATT, CDR2 SNEGSKA (reference sequence). This CDR3 has 14 residues. The CDR3 region has the DNA TGCAGCGCCTTGATCCTACGACAGTTCACTGAAGCTTTCTTT. Amino acids: CSALILRQFTEAFF.

This clonotype was seen ten or more times. The chain employs TRBV6-1 and TRBJ2-7; D possibly corresponds to TRBD1 (6 bases). V dropped 3 bases and J dropped 4 bases, with 13 bases sitting between them. From germline, CDR1 is MNHNS and CDR2 SASEGT. CDR3 length: 14 amino acids. CDR3 residues: CASSDGQPVYEQYF. Written as DNA, the CDR3 is TGTGCCAGCAGTGACGGACAGCCGGTATACGAGCAGTACTTC.

The V gene is TRBV29-1, the J gene TRBJ2-3, with 8 bases fitting TRBD1. Germline trimming cut 4 bases from V and 8 bases from J; bases unmatched to any gene: 5. The length of the CDR3 is 12 residues. Germline assignment: CDR1 SQVTM and CDR2 ANQGSEA. The chain's CDR3 is CSVGVQGGTQYF. The CDR3, as DNA: TGCAGCGTTGGGGTACAGGGGGGTACGCAGTATTTT.

Details on this clonotype: The DNA is left out, because the CDR3 cannot be placed on it with certainty; the CDR3 is given as TCRdb lists it. This sequence joins TRBV12-3 or TRBV12-4 and TRBJ2-1; the table's TRBD2 call for D was not verified on the DNA. The CDR3 region is 13 residues in length, termini included. The CDR3 region is CASSLEREAGSLF.

As DNA, the CDR3 is TGTGCCAGCAGCGTAAGACAGGGAGAGACCCAGTACTTC. Protein sequence: CASSVRQGETQYF. The chain joins TRBV7-2 to TRBJ2-5, with TRBD1 matching 7 bases. The germline V gene encodes CDR1 SGHTA and CDR2 FQGNSA. There are 13 residues in the CDR3. The ends lost 5 bases at V and 4 bases at J; junction bases unmatched: 4.

The chain carries TRBV10-3 and TRBJ2-7; D possibly corresponds to TRBD1 (6 bases). Germline-derived CDR1 and CDR2 are ENHRY and SYGVKD. Trimming pared 3 bases from V and 2 bases from J, leaving 11 bases between. The CDR3 runs to 14 residues. The CDR3 here is CAISEMGAPYEQYF. The CDR3 DNA is TGTGCCATCAGTGAAATGGGGGCTCCCTACGAGCAGTACTTC.

This clonotype was observed many times. At one end, the junction sequence differs from germline, possibly due to a read error. This chain connects TRBV7-9 to TRBJ2-1; a weak D match, TRBD1 (5 bases). The germline CDR1 and CDR2 sequences are SEHNR and FQNEAQ (reference sequence). The CDR3 runs to 16 residues. CDR3 amino acids: CASSPPKGRSDNEQFF. CDR3 nucleotides: TGTGCCAGCAGCCCCCCCAAGGGGCGCTCCGACAATGAGCAGTTCTTC.